A selection of T cell receptor beta chains follows, all from one sample in a study of radiotherapy plus CTLA-4 blockade in lung cancer. Profiled with immunoSEQ multiplex PCR; TCRdb holds only in-frame clones, not every one. The sample yields 85,000 to 100,000 clones, around 87% seen once. Material: peripheral blood, obtained from a patient treated with radiotherapy plus ipilimumab. The source of these receptors is a human donor with non-small cell lung cancer that progressed on radiotherapy plus ipilimumab. Each CDR3 is given with its conserved first and last residue. A D gene is named only where the DNA matches it firmly. Some rows mark clone size as missing; the rest say once, few, many or name a class of expanded clone.

CDR3aa: CASNPTGSNQPQHF; CDR3nt: TGTGCCAGCAACCCGACAGGAAGCAATCAGCCCCAGCATTTT; d_gene: .; abundance: few; j_gene: TRBJ1-5; v_gene: TRBV6-1
CDR3aa: CASRANEGGSYEQYF; CDR3nt: TGTGCCAGCCGGGCAAACGAAGGGGGCTCCTACGAGCAGTACTTC; d_gene: .; abundance: .; j_gene: TRBJ2-7; v_gene: TRBV7-8
CDR3aa: CASSLGIGRYNYGYTF; CDR3nt: TGTGCCAGCAGCTTAGGGATCGGGCGTTATAACTATGGCTACACCTTC; d_gene: .; abundance: .; j_gene: TRBJ1-2; v_gene: TRBV7-8
CDR3aa: CSVRGREPSGANVLTF; CDR3nt: TGCAGCGTTCGGGGCAGGGAACCCTCTGGGGCCAACGTCCTGACTTTC; d_gene: .; abundance: .; j_gene: TRBJ2-6; v_gene: TRBV29-1
CDR3aa: CASSFSDTEAFF; CDR3nt: TGTGCCAGCAGCTTTTCTGACACTGAAGCTTTCTTT; d_gene: .; abundance: .; j_gene: TRBJ1-1; v_gene: TRBV7-9
CDR3aa: CSVVVGGDTQYF; CDR3nt: TGCAGCGTTGTGGTAGGGGGAGATACGCAGTATTTT; d_gene: .; abundance: .; j_gene: TRBJ2-3; v_gene: TRBV29-1
CDR3aa: CASSLPGRYSEQFF; CDR3nt: TGTGCCAGCAGTTTACCGGGACGCTACTCGGAGCAGTTCTTC; d_gene: .; abundance: .; j_gene: TRBJ2-1; v_gene: TRBV6-1
CDR3aa: CASSDRGAPYNEQFF; CDR3nt: TGTGCCAGCAGCGACCGGGGGGCCCCTTACAATGAGCAGTTCTTC; d_gene: .; abundance: .; j_gene: TRBJ2-1; v_gene: TRBV7-3
CDR3aa: CASSPPGGQYF; CDR3nt: TGTGCCAGCAGCCCCCCAGGTGGGCAGTACTTC; d_gene: .; abundance: .; j_gene: TRBJ2-7; v_gene: TRBV6-1
CDR3aa: CASSLPGVEETQYF; CDR3nt: TGTGCCAGCAGCTTGCCCGGGGTAGAAGAGACCCAGTACTTC; d_gene: .; abundance: .; j_gene: TRBJ2-5; v_gene: TRBV5-4
CDR3aa: CSGGAGTAAGELFF; CDR3nt: TGCAGCGGGGGCGCCGGGACAGCTGCCGGGGAGCTGTTTTTT; d_gene: TRBD1; abundance: .; j_gene: TRBJ2-2; v_gene: TRBV29-1
CDR3aa: CAISLGTSSEQYF; CDR3nt: TGTGCCATCAGCCTCGGGACATCGAGCGAGCAGTACTTC; d_gene: .; abundance: .; j_gene: TRBJ2-7; v_gene: TRBV10-3
CDR3aa: CASSPPVAANTEAFF; CDR3nt: TGTGCCAGCTCACCACCGGTGGCCGCGAACACTGAAGCTTTCTTT; d_gene: .; abundance: .; j_gene: TRBJ1-1; v_gene: TRBV18
CDR3aa: CASGPGHFNSYEQYF; CDR3nt: TGCGCCAGCGGGCCAGGGCACTTTAACTCCTACGAGCAGTACTTC; d_gene: .; abundance: .; j_gene: TRBJ2-7; v_gene: TRBV5-1
CDR3aa: CAWNSFNYGYTF; CDR3nt: TGTGCCTGGAATAGTTTTAACTATGGCTACACCTTC; d_gene: .; abundance: .; j_gene: TRBJ1-2; v_gene: TRBV30
CDR3aa: CASSQAGGSGELFF; CDR3nt: TGTGCCAGCAGCCAGGCAGGGGGGTCCGGGGAGCTGTTTTTT; d_gene: .; abundance: .; j_gene: TRBJ2-2; v_gene: TRBV14
CDR3aa: CASSWGTGSVNTEAFF; CDR3nt: TGTGCCAGCAGCTGGGGGACAGGGTCCGTGAACACTGAAGCTTTCTTT; d_gene: TRBD1; abundance: .; j_gene: TRBJ1-1; v_gene: TRBV5-5
CDR3aa: CASSESGVYEQYF; CDR3nt: TGTGCCAGCAGCGAGTCGGGGGTTTACGAGCAGTACTTC; d_gene: .; abundance: once; j_gene: TRBJ2-7; v_gene: TRBV7-9
CDR3aa: CASSFLLSSGNTIYF; CDR3nt: TGTGCCAGCAGCTTCCTCTTAAGCTCTGGAAACACCATATATTTT; d_gene: .; abundance: .; j_gene: TRBJ1-3; v_gene: TRBV7-2
CDR3aa: CASSPRTSGEETQYF; CDR3nt: TGTGCCAGCAGCCCGCGGACTAGCGGGGAGGAGACCCAGTACTTC; d_gene: TRBD2; abundance: .; j_gene: TRBJ2-5; v_gene: TRBV5-4
CDR3aa: CASSLRDRGLGTEAFF; CDR3nt: TGTGCCAGCAGCTTAAGGGACAGGGGGCTGGGTACTGAAGCTTTCTTT; d_gene: TRBD1; abundance: .; j_gene: TRBJ1-1; v_gene: TRBV7-2
CDR3aa: CASRWSRTDTQYF; CDR3nt: TGTGCAAGCAGGTGGAGCCGCACAGATACGCAGTATTTT; d_gene: .; abundance: .; j_gene: TRBJ2-3; v_gene: TRBV6-6
CDR3aa: CASSLTVGLAGSYEQYF; CDR3nt: TGTGCCAGCAGCTTAACCGTCGGACTAGCGGGATCCTACGAGCAGTACTTC; d_gene: TRBD2; abundance: .; j_gene: TRBJ2-7; v_gene: TRBV7-8